The 15 T cell receptor beta chains presented below share a single source sample, sequenced in a study of OX40 agonist ivuxolimab in advanced cancers. Some clones are missing from TCRdb's copy, which holds only in-frame ones; the method was immunoSEQ multiplex PCR. The sample includes over 55,000 clones, around 83% seen only once; the top ten take 0.7%. This specimen was CD4+ or CD8+ T cells sorted from blood, taken in a trial of the OX40 agonist ivuxolimab. The receptors were sampled from an adult with an advanced solid tumor such as melanoma, head and neck, liver or kidney cancer.

J is TRBJ1-2 and V is TRBV6-1; 7 nucleotides line up with TRBD1. V shed 4 bases, J shed 4 bases, and the junction held 9 bases outside the gene matches. This CDR3 is built from 15 residues. Germline CDR1 reads MNHNS; CDR2 reads SASEGT. CDR3 nucleotides: TGTGCCAGCAGTGTTGGGACAGCGGGACTCTATGGCTACACCTTC. As protein: CASSVGTAGLYGYTF.

The CDR3: CASSVATVFGETQYF. CDR3 in DNA: TGTGCCAGCAGCGTAGCTACGGTGTTCGGAGAGACCCAGTACTTC. V gene TRBV9 combines with J gene TRBJ2-5, with D unclear. The CDR3 is 15 residues long. V lost 0 bases to trimming and J lost 4 bases, with 13 bases between them. Germline assignment: CDR1 SGDLS and CDR2 YYNGEE.

The chain carries TRBV28 and TRBJ1-5; D possibly corresponds to TRBD1 (5 bases). The CDR3 runs 12 residues. The V gene lost 8 bases and the J gene lost 4 bases, with 9 bases spanning the gap. Germline loops: CDR1 MDHEN, CDR2 SYDVKM. The DNA for the CDR3 is TGTGCCAGCGGGGGGTTGAATCAGCCCCAGCATTTT. Amino acid sequence: CASGGLNQPQHF.

This clone was seen only a few times. The CDR3 nucleotides are TGTGCCAGTAGTATTTCCGATAACTATGGCTACACCTTC. Translating it yields CASSISDNYGYTF. The V call is TRBV19, the J call TRBJ1-2, with D unclear. V was shortened by 3 bases and J by 1 base, with 6 bases between the two germline ends. The CDR3 length is 13 residues. CDR1 is LNHDA and CDR2 is SQIVND in the germline V gene (reference sequence). Combining the CDR3 with reference TRBV19 and TRBJ1-2 gives the whole variable domain DGGITQSPKYLFRKEGQNVTLSCEQNLNHDAMYWYRQDPGQGLRLIYYSQIVNDFQKGDIAEGYSVSREKKESFPLTVTSAQKNPTAFYLCASSISDNYGYTFGSGTRLTVV.

This chain connects TRBV6-5 to TRBJ2-3, with 8 positions matching TRBD2. This CDR3 comprises 13 residues. Germline-derived CDR1 and CDR2 are MNHEY and SVGAGI. V shed 7 bases, J shed 2 bases, and the junction held 2 bases outside the gene matches. In nucleotides, the CDR3 is TGTGCCAGCAAGCGGGGGCCCACAGATACGCAGTATTTT. It translates to CASKRGPTDTQYF.

This clone was observed a single time. The chain couples TRBV10-2 to TRBJ2-2, with no clear D. The V gene's germline CDR1 is WSHSY and CDR2 SAAADI. The CDR3 sequence is 11 residues long. V lost 6 bases and J 2 bases, leaving 1 base between the germline ends. CDR3: CASRNTGELFF. The CDR3 nucleotides are TGCGCCAGCAGAAACACCGGGGAGCTGTTTTTT.

The gene calls are TRBV7-8 and TRBJ1-1, with a tentative D call TRBD1 (5 bases). Germline V gene sequence: CDR1 SGHVS, CDR2 FQNEAQ. The V gene lost 1 base and the J gene lost 8 bases, with 5 bases spanning the gap. The CDR3 is 11 residues long. As DNA, the CDR3 is TGTGCCAGCAGCTTAGAGGGGGAAGCTTTCTTT. Translation: CASSLEGEAFF.

The V gene is TRBV2, the J gene TRBJ1-6; D not resolved. In germline, CDR1 is SNHLY, CDR2 FYNNEI. V lost 6 bases, J lost 9 bases, and 9 bases lay in between. This CDR3 is built from 12 residues. The CDR3 here is CASSHNSSPLHF. The CDR3 DNA follows: TGTGCCAGCAGCCACAACAGTTCACCCCTCCACTTT.

The table lists this clone with a few counts. The chain combines TRBV6-1 with TRBJ1-6, with TRBD1 as a possible D gene (6 bases). The CDR3 has 15 amino acids. Between the trimmed V and J ends, which lost 6 bases and 0 bases, there was a span of 9 bases. The germline V gene has CDR1 MNHNS and CDR2 SASEGT. The CDR3 DNA follows: TGTGCCAGCAGCGCGGACAGCTCCTATAATTCACCCCTCCACTTT. Translation: CASSADSSYNSPLHF.

The rearrangement links TRBV7-2 to TRBJ1-6, with D possibly matching TRBD1 (5 bases). From germline, CDR1 is SGHTA and CDR2 FQGNSA. V lost 4 bases and J 5 bases, leaving 9 bases between the germline ends. This CDR3 comprises 14 residues. For the CDR3, the DNA is TGTGCCAGCAGCTATCAGGGTAATAATTCACCCCTCCACTTT. Amino acid sequence: CASSYQGNNSPLHF.

V gene TRBV5-6 combines with J gene TRBJ1-1; weak D call: TRBD1 (5 bases). Germline V gives CDR1 SGHDT, CDR2 YYEEEE. V lost 6 bases and J lost 0, with 15 bases in between. The CDR3 covers 15 residues. The CDR3 nucleotides read TGTGCCAGCAACTCAGAGACAGTCATGAACACTGAAGCTTTCTTT. It translates to CASNSETVMNTEAFF.

This sequence joins TRBV28 and TRBJ2-7, with TRBD1 matching over 7 bases. The CDR3 is 14 amino acids. V lost 5 bases, J lost 2 bases, and 6 bases stayed unmatched. From germline, CDR1 is MDHEN and CDR2 SYDVKM. This CDR3 is CASSRQGHTYEQYF. For the CDR3, the DNA is TGTGCCAGCAGTCGACAGGGACACACCTACGAGCAGTACTTC.

This sequence joins TRBV4-1 and TRBJ2-7; 7 nucleotides match TRBD1. The CDR3 is 16 residues long. Losses at the gene ends were 0 bases for V and 7 bases for J; bases not matched to a gene: 12. Per germline, CDR1 MGHRA and CDR2 YSYEKL. The CDR3 region is CASSQELGDRDPEQYF. The CDR3 DNA reads TGCGCCAGCAGCCAAGAATTAGGGGACAGAGACCCTGAGCAGTACTTC.

J is TRBJ2-7 and V is TRBV4-1, with a tentative D call TRBD2 (6 bases). The V end was cut by 2 bases, the J end by 3 bases, with 8 bases between. CDR1 MGHRA and CDR2 YSYEKL come from the germline V gene. There are 13 residues in the CDR3. In DNA form, the CDR3 reads TGCGCCAGCAGCCAACTCGGGAGCTACGAGCAGTACTTC. Amino acid sequence: CASSQLGSYEQYF.

The chain links TRBV5-1 to TRBJ1-4; no clear D gene. The germline gives CDR1 SGHRS, CDR2 YFSETQ. This CDR3 comprises 13 residues. Trimming shortened V by 5 bases and J by 4 bases, and 9 bases separated the two germline ends. CDR3 nucleotide sequence: TGCGCCAGCAGTCGGGCCTATAATGAAAAACTGTTTTTT. Translation gives CASSRAYNEKLFF.